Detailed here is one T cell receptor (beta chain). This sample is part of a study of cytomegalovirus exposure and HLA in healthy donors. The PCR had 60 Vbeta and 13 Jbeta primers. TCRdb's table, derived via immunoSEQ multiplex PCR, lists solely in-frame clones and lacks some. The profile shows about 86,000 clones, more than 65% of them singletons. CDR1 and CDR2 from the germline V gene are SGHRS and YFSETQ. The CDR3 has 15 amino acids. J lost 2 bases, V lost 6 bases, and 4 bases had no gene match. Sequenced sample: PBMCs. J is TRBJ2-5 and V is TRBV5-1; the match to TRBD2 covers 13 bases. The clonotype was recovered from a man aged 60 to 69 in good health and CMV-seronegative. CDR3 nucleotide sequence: TGCGCCAGCACCCTACTAGCGGGAGGGCAAGAGACCCAGTACTTC. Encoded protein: CASTLLAGGQETQYF.